This T cell receptor (beta chain) originates from a study of response to subunit inactivated influenza vaccine. After removal of 6 bases from V and 7 bases from J, the junction contained 12 bases not matched to a gene. CDR1 and CDR2 (germline): MNHEY, SVGEGT. This CDR3 is 15 amino acids long. From the RT-PCR reads, TCRdb called clonotypes with MiXCR, one entry per CDR3 protein. The sample lists roughly 290,000 distinct CDR3 sequences, around a fifth occurring once. This sequence was found in a man aged 50 to 69 who received an inactivated influenza vaccine. This chain joins TRBV6-2 or TRBV6-3 and TRBJ2-1; TRBD2 matches 7 bases. The material was PBMCs from blood, obtained about 20 months after vaccination. The CDR3 reads CASSPSGGRLNEQFF. In DNA form, the CDR3 reads TGTGCCAGCAGCCCCTCGGGCGGGAGATTAAATGAGCAGTTCTTC.